The next 2 T cell receptor beta chains were all read from a single sample in a study of OX40 agonist ivuxolimab in advanced cancers. Profiling relied on immunoSEQ multiplex PCR, and the TCRdb table lists in-frame clones only, not all of them. Of about 46,000 clones listed, roughly 90% were seen once; the top ten hold 10% to 15%. The sample in question was CD4+ or CD8+ T cells sorted from blood, obtained in a trial of the OX40 agonist ivuxolimab. The origin of the receptors is an adult with an advanced solid tumor such as melanoma, head and neck, liver or kidney cancer.

The genes are TRBV15 and TRBJ1-5; the D gene is possibly TRBD1 (6 bases). CDR1 and CDR2 from the germline V gene are LNHNV and YYDKDF (reference sequence). With 5 bases removed from V and 0 bases from J, the gap between germline ends came to 8 bases. The CDR3 runs 14 residues. CDR3 sequence reads: CATSGQYSNQPQHF. The DNA of the CDR3 is TGTGCCACCAGCGGACAGTATAGCAATCAGCCCCAGCATTTT.

The chain employs TRBV7-9 and TRBJ2-7; TRBD1 matches 7 bases. CDR1 is SEHNR and CDR2 is FQNEAQ in the germline V gene (reference sequence). With 5 bases clipped from V and 2 bases from J, the junction kept 6 bases outside the gene matches. The CDR3 has 14 residues. CDR3: CASSPPTGAYEQYF. The CDR3 DNA reads TGTGCCAGCAGCCCCCCCACAGGGGCCTACGAGCAGTACTTC.